These 28 T cell receptor beta chains came from one sample sequenced in a study of metastatic and nonmetastatic thyroid tumors (TCRdb year 2020). Libraries came from PCR. Sequencing was carried out with an Illumina HiSeq 4000. The raw public data were reprocessed by TCRdb itself: fastp quality trimming at Q25, MiXCR clonotype calling, in-frame beta chains only. In all, the sample holds just under 45,000 clones, and about 3.3% of those were seen once. Jointly, the top ten make up around 9.9% of the sample. Before undergoing thyroid surgery, none of the patients had been given any kind of treatment. Sequences were obtained from blood. Source of these receptors: a female donor with papillary thyroid cancer or a benign thyroid nodule (not recorded which). Some clones in this sample may be carry-over from other donors' samples.

In its sample, this clone was seen many times. V gene TRBV18 combines with J gene TRBJ1-1; no clear D. V shed 2 bases and J shed 2 bases, with 12 bases lying between them. Germline CDR1 reads KGHSH; CDR2 reads LQKENI. The CDR3 has 15 residues. CDR3 in amino acids: CASSPGIAVNTEAFF. DNA for the CDR3: TGTGCCAGCTCACCAGGGATTGCCGTTAACACTGAAGCTTTCTTT.

V gene TRBV27 combines with J gene TRBJ2-3, with 15 bases matching TRBD2. V lost 5 bases, J lost 0 bases, and 9 bases stayed unmatched. CDR3 size: 19 residues. The germline V gene encodes CDR1 MNHEY and CDR2 SMNVEV (reference sequence). The CDR3 DNA reads TGTGCCAGCAGTGAAGGACTAGCGGGAGGGCCGGGGAGCACAGATACGCAGTATTTT. This gives the protein CASSEGLAGGPGSTDTQYF.

This clone was seen a handful of times. Germline and junction disagree at one end, which may indicate a read error. The CDR3 bases are TGTGCCGCTAAGGGAGGTCCTGGGGCCAACATCCTGACTTTC. Protein sequence: CAAKGGPGANILTF. The rearrangement joins TRBV19 to TRBJ2-6; weak D call: TRBD2 (6 bases). The CDR3 loop spans 14 amino acids. Germline assignment: CDR1 LNHDA and CDR2 SQIVND (reference sequence).

This clone occurred many times. This chain connects TRBV7-2 to TRBJ1-6; 7 positions agree with TRBD1. CDR3 size: 15 residues. V dropped 5 bases and J dropped 7; count of bases not matched to a gene: 8. CDR1 and CDR2 from the germline V gene are SGHTA and FQGNSA. The CDR3 region is CASSPYRGGNSPLHF. DNA of the CDR3: TGTGCCAGCAGCCCATACAGGGGTGGGAATTCACCCCTCCACTTT. The full variable domain, in which reference TRBV7-2 and TRBJ1-6 provide the parts outside the CDR3, is GAGVSQSPSNKVTEKGKDVELRCDPISGHTALYWYRQSLGQGLEFLIYFQGNSAPDKSGLPSDRFSAERTGGSVSTLTIQRTQQEDSAVYLCASSPYRGGNSPLHFGNGTRLTVT.

At least ten counts were recorded for this clone. This sequence joins TRBV10-3 and TRBJ1-1; D is uncertain. Germline CDR1 reads ENHRY; CDR2 reads SYGVKD. The CDR3 runs to 15 residues. V was cut by 6 bases and J by 0 bases, with 14 bases left in between. The CDR3: CAISDKDGLNTEAFF. The CDR3 nucleotides read TGTGCCATCAGCGACAAGGACGGTTTGAACACTGAAGCTTTCTTT.

This clone was picked up a small number of times. The chain couples TRBV6-5 to TRBJ2-2; no clear D. V was pared by 3 bases and J by 3 bases, with 11 bases between. Per germline, CDR1 MNHEY and CDR2 SVGAGI. This CDR3 spans 15 amino acids. CDR3 sequence (DNA): TGTGCCAGCAGTTATCAACCCCGAGACACCGGGGAGCTGTTTTTT. Protein product: CASSYQPRDTGELFF.

At least ten counts were recorded for this clone. This may stem from a read error, because a much larger clone lies one nucleotide away. The chain combines TRBV20-1 with TRBJ2-7; D call uncertain. The CDR3 consists of 12 residues. Germline lookup yields CDR1 DFQATT and CDR2 SNEGSKA (reference sequence). CDR3 in DNA: TGCAGTGCTAGGAGACGGTCCTGCGAGCAGTACTTC. Protein product: CSARRRSCEQYF.

The chain combines TRBV20-1 with TRBJ2-1, with TRBD1 matching 11 bases. The CDR3 totals 18 residues. The ends lost 6 bases at V and 6 bases at J; junction bases unmatched: 19. Germline lookup yields CDR1 DFQATT and CDR2 SNEGSKA (reference sequence). In nucleotides, the CDR3 is TGCAGTGCGACCGGGACAGGGGGGGCCCGACCGCTCCCCAATGAGCAGTTCTTC. Protein sequence: CSATGTGGARPLPNEQFF.

This clone was found many times. This chain uses TRBV11-3 with TRBJ2-7; 7 bases fit TRBD1. CDR3 length equals 13 residues. J was trimmed by 2 bases and V by 5 bases; bases with no gene match: 3. Germline V lookup: CDR1 SGHNT, CDR2 YENEEA. CDR3 sequence (DNA): TGTGCCAGCAGCACGACAGGGACCTACGAGCAGTACTTC. This sequence encodes CASSTTGTYEQYF.

This clone was observed many times. The V call is TRBV15, the J call TRBJ2-2; no clear D gene. Germline assignment: CDR1 LNHNV and CDR2 YYDKDF (reference sequence). This CDR3 comprises 15 residues. The V and J ends lost 0 bases and 4 bases respectively, with 9 bases between them. CDR3 loop: CATSRDRAATGELFF. The CDR3 DNA follows: TGTGCCACCAGCAGAGATCGGGCAGCCACCGGGGAGCTGTTTTTT.

This clone was detected only a few times. This sequence joins TRBV28 and TRBJ2-7, with 7 bases aligning to TRBD2. Germline values: CDR1 MDHEN, CDR2 SYDVKM. V trimming: 4 bases; J trimming: 0 bases; junction bases outside the gene matches: 12. This CDR3 contains 17 residues. The CDR3 loop reads CASSYGLVGDSSYEQYF. The CDR3 DNA sequence: TGTGCCAGCAGTTACGGACTAGTAGGCGATAGCTCCTACGAGCAGTACTTC.

Many counts were recorded for this clone. In DNA, the CDR3 is TGTGCCAGCAGCCTTCTGGGGGTTCTGCGCGGAGGTCGGGATGAGCAGTTCTTC. Amino acids: CASSLLGVLRGGRDEQFF. The rearrangement uses TRBV7-9 and TRBJ2-1; tentatively, D is TRBD1 or TRBD2 (5 bases each). CDR3 size: 18 residues. CDR1 and CDR2 from the germline V gene are SEHNR and FQNEAQ (reference sequence). V was shortened by 5 bases and J by 8 bases, with 28 bases between the two germline ends.

This clone was recorded at least ten times. This chain uses TRBV29-1 with TRBJ2-7, with 8 bases fitting TRBD1. The CDR3 covers 15 residues. V lost 4 bases, J lost 0 bases, and 8 bases stayed unmatched. Germline V CDR1 and CDR2: SQVTM, ANQGSEA. The chain's CDR3 is CSVVYGTGISYEQYF. In nucleotides, the CDR3 is TGCAGCGTTGTGTACGGGACAGGCATCTCCTACGAGCAGTACTTC.

This clone was counted at least ten times. The gene calls are TRBV20-1 and TRBJ2-7, with 8 nucleotides matching TRBD1. From germline, CDR1 is DFQATT and CDR2 SNEGSKA (reference sequence). This CDR3 has 14 amino acids. The trim removed 5 bases at V and 0 bases at J, leaving 6 bases unmatched. Written as DNA, the CDR3 is TGCAGTGCTGAGGACAGGGAAAGCTCCTACGAGCAGTACTTC. Its translation: CSAEDRESSYEQYF.

This clone was counted many times. The rearrangement uses TRBV6-1 and TRBJ1-1, with a tentative D call TRBD1 (5 bases). The CDR3 contains 15 residues. Germline lookup yields CDR1 MNHNS and CDR2 SASEGT. Trimming stripped 3 bases from V and 0 bases from J, with 11 bases between. Here the CDR3 reads CASSEGPYMNTEAFF. The CDR3 nucleotides are TGTGCCAGCAGTGAGGGACCTTACATGAACACTGAAGCTTTCTTT.

This clone is termed medium-sized. CDR3 nucleotide sequence: TGTGCCAGCAGCACCCGACAGGACTATTCTGGAAACACCATATATTTT. The encoded protein is CASSTRQDYSGNTIYF. The chain employs TRBV5-6 and TRBJ1-3; tentatively, D is TRBD1 (6 bases). The CDR3 runs 16 residues. The V end lost 4 bases, the J end lost 1 base, and 15 bases lay between the germline ends. The germline CDR1 and CDR2 sequences are SGHDT and YYEEEE. The variable domain in full, with the rest retrieved from reference TRBV5-6 and TRBJ1-3, is DAGVTQSPTHLIKTRGQQVTLRCSPKSGHDTVSWYQQALGQGPQFIFQYYEEEERQRGNFPDRFSGHQFPNYSSELNVNALLLGDSALYLCASSTRQDYSGNTIYFGEGSWLTVV.

This clone was observed many times. V usage is TRBV7-9 and J usage is TRBJ2-5, with 10 bases aligning to TRBD1. The CDR3 is made up of 14 amino acids. The germline gives CDR1 SEHNR, CDR2 FQNEAQ (reference sequence). V shed 5 bases and J 4 bases; nucleotides not matched to a gene: 4. The CDR3 DNA is TGTGCCAGCAGCATCGGGGACAGGGGAGAGACCCAGTACTTC. Translating gives CASSIGDRGETQYF. Full variable domain (remainder filled in from reference TRBV7-9 and TRBJ2-5): DTGVSQNPRHKITKRGQNVTFRCDPISEHNRLYWYRQTLGQGPEFLTYFQNEAQLEKSRLLSDRFSAERPKGSFSTLEIQRTEQGDSAMYLCASSIGDRGETQYFGPGTRLLVL.

The chain links TRBV6-5 to TRBJ1-1, with D tentatively TRBD1 (6 bases). Trimming removed 7 bases at V and 2 bases at J, with 14 bases between. This CDR3 spans 14 amino acids. Looked up from germline, CDR1 is MNHEY and CDR2 is SVGAGI. The CDR3: CASIKDSLNTEAFF. The CDR3, as DNA: TGTGCCAGCATTAAGGACAGCCTTAACACTGAAGCTTTCTTT.

There are many counts of this clone. The chain recombines TRBV29-1 with TRBJ1-4; 9 bases are a match to TRBD1. Germline values: CDR1 SQVTM, CDR2 ANQGSEA. Unmatched junction bases numbered 3, after V lost 3 bases and J lost 7 bases. This CDR3 is built from 13 residues. This CDR3 reads CSVEDRGGEKLFF. The CDR3 DNA is TGCAGCGTTGAGGACAGGGGAGGTGAAAAACTGTTTTTT.

This clone was detected a few times. The V and J genes are TRBV20-1 and TRBJ1-1; D remains unclear. CDR3 length: 11 amino acids. V lost 3 bases to trimming and J lost 4 bases, with 6 bases between them. Per the germline V gene, CDR1 is DFQATT and CDR2 is SNEGSKA (reference sequence). As DNA, the CDR3 is TGCAGTGCTAGGGTTCCCACTGAAGCTTTCTTT. Its translation is CSARVPTEAFF.

The table lists this clone with many counts. This may be a read error, as it is one base from a much larger clone. J is TRBJ2-1 and V is TRBV4-1; 10 bases match TRBD2. The CDR3 covers 17 residues. CDR1 is MGHRA and CDR2 is YSYEKL in the germline V gene. V dropped 3 bases and J dropped 1; count of bases not matched to a gene: 6. The CDR3 nucleotides read TGCGCCAGCAGCCACACCCTAGCGGGAGAGTCCTACAATGAGCAGTTCTTC. It specifies CASSHTLAGESYNEQFF.

This clone has ten or more counts. The chain couples TRBV11-2 to TRBJ2-5, with no clear D. V lost 3 bases and J lost 2, with 10 bases in between. Germline CDR1 is SGHAT and CDR2 is FQNNGV. CDR3 length equals 14 residues. The CDR3 nucleotides read TGTGCCAGCAGCTTTTCAAGTCCGCAAGAGACCCAGTACTTC. Translated: CASSFSSPQETQYF.

This clone was observed a handful of times. The V gene is TRBV6-1, the J gene TRBJ2-7; D is tentatively TRBD1 or TRBD2 (5 bases each). V lost 4 bases to trimming and J lost 4 bases, with 14 bases between them. The CDR3 consists of 14 residues. CDR1 is MNHNS, CDR2 SASEGT, per germline. CDR3 DNA sequence: TGTGCCAGCAGTGGCCGGGACGGGCCATACGAGCAGTACGTC. This sequence encodes CASSGRDGPYEQYV.

This clone occurred many times. V and J are TRBV10-3 and TRBJ1-2, with 8 bases fitting TRBD1. Losses at the gene ends were 0 bases for V and 6 bases for J; bases not matched to a gene: 3. Germline CDR1 reads ENHRY; CDR2 reads SYGVKD. The CDR3 has 14 residues. CDR3 in amino acids: CAISESTGAHGYTF. The CDR3 DNA sequence: TGTGCCATCAGTGAGTCGACAGGGGCGCATGGCTACACCTTC.

By share, this clone counts as medium-sized. The V and J genes are TRBV20-1 and TRBJ1-5; a weak D match, TRBD1 (6 bases). Germline V CDR1 and CDR2: DFQATT, SNEGSKA (reference sequence). With 6 bases removed from V and 7 bases from J, the gap between germline ends came to 19 bases. There are 14 residues in the CDR3. Here the CDR3 DNA reads TGCAGTGCGGAACAGGGATCTAATAGCCAGCCCCAGCATTTT. Translating gives CSAEQGSNSQPQHF.

The sample holds many counts of this clone. The chain carries TRBV14 and TRBJ2-7; D is ambiguous. CDR1 and CDR2 from the germline V gene are SGHDN and FVKESK. V shed 0 bases and J shed 0 bases, with 6 bases lying between them. The CDR3 totals 14 residues. CDR3 DNA sequence: TGTGCCAGCAGCCAAGATCTGGGCTCCTACGAGCAGTACTTC. Encoded protein: CASSQDLGSYEQYF. The entire variable domain, with the rest obtained from reference TRBV14 and TRBJ2-7, is as follows: EAGVTQFPSHSVIEKGQTVTLRCDPISGHDNLYWYRRVMGKEIKFLLHFVKESKQDESGMPNNRFLAERTGGTYSTLKVQPAELEDSGVYFCASSQDLGSYEQYFGPGTRLTVT.

This clone was seen repeatedly, ten times or more. The chain couples TRBV20-1 to TRBJ2-7; 10 bases line up with TRBD2. This CDR3 comprises 15 residues. V dropped 0 bases and J dropped 3; count of bases not matched to a gene: 5. CDR1 DFQATT and CDR2 SNEGSKA come from the germline V gene (reference sequence). The CDR3 here is CSARDPGTSDYEQYF. In DNA, the CDR3 is TGCAGTGCTAGAGACCCCGGGACTAGCGACTACGAGCAGTACTTC.

This clone was seen only a few times. The CDR3 here is CSAKRGGLWEQYF. CDR3 DNA sequence: TGCAGTGCCAAAAGGGGGGGACTATGGGAGCAGTACTTC. The chain has TRBV20-1 and TRBJ2-7; maybe TRBD2 (7 bases). V gave up 6 bases and J gave up 7 bases, with 19 bases separating them. Germline V gene data show CDR1 as DFQATT and CDR2 as SNEGSKA (reference sequence). CDR3 length: 13 amino acids.